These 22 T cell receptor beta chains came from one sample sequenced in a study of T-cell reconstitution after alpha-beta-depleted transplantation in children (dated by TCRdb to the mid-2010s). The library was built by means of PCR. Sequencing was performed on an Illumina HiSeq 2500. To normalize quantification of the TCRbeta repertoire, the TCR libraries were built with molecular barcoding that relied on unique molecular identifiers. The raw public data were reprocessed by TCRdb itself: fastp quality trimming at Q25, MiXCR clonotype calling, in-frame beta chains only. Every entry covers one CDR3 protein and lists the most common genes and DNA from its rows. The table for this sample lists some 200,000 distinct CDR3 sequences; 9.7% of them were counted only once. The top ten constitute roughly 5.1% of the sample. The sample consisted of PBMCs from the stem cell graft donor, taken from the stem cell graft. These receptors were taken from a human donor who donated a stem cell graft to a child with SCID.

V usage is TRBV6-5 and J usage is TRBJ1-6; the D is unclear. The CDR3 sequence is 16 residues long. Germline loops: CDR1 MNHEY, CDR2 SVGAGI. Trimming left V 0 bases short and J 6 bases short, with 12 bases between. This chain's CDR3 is CASSYSSDFGNSPLHF. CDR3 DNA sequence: TGTGCCAGCAGTTACTCGTCGGACTTTGGTAATTCACCCCTCCACTTT.

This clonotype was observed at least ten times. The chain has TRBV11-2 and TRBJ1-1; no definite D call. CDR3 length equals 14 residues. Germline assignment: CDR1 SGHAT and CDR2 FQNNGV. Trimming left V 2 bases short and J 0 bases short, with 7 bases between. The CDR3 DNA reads TGTGCCAGCAGCTTAATACGGATGAACACTGAAGCTTTCTTT. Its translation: CASSLIRMNTEAFF.

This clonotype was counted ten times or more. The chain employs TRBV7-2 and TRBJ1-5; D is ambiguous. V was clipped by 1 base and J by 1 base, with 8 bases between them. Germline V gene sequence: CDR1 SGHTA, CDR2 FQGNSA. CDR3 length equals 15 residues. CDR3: CASSLEHQSNQPQHF. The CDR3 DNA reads TGTGCCAGCAGCTTAGAACACCAAAGCAATCAGCCCCAGCATTTT.

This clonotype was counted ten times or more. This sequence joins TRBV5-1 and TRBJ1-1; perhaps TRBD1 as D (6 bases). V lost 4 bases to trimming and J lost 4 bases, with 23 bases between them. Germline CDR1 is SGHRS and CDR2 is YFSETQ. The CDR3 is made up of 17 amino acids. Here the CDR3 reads CASSPIGGPGSGTEAFF. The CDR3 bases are TGCGCCAGCAGCCCCATCGGGGGCCCGGGATCTGGCACTGAAGCTTTCTTT. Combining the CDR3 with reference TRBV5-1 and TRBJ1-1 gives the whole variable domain KAGVTQTPRYLIKTRGQQVTLSCSPISGHRSVSWYQQTPGQGLQFLFEYFSETQRNKGNFPGRFSGRQFSNSRSEMNVSTLELGDSALYLCASSPIGGPGSGTEAFFGQGTRLTVV.

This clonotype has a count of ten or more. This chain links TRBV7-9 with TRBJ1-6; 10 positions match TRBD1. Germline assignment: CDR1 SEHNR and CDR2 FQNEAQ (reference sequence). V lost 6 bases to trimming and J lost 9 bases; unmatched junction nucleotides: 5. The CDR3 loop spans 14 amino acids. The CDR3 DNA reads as TGTGCCAGCAGAGGAGGGACAGGGGTTTCACCCCTCCACTTT. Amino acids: CASRGGTGVSPLHF.

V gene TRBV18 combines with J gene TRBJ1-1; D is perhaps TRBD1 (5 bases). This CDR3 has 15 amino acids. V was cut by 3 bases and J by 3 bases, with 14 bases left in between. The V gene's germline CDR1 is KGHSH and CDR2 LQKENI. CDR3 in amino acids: CASSPGGRAYTEAFF. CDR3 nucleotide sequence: TGTGCCAGCTCACCTGGCGGCAGGGCCTACACTGAAGCTTTCTTT.

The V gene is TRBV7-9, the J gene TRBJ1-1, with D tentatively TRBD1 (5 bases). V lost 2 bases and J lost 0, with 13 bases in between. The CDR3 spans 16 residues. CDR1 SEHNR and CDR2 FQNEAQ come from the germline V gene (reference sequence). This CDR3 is CASSLYTGAMNTEAFF. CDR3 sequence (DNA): TGTGCCAGCAGCTTATATACCGGGGCGATGAACACTGAAGCTTTCTTT.

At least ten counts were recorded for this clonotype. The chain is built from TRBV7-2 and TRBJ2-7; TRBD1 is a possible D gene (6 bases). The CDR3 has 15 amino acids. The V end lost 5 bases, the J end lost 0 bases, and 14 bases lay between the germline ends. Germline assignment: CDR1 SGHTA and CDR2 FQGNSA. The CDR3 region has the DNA TGTGCCAGCAGCCCTTCGGGACATAGCTCCTACGAGCAGTACTTC. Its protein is CASSPSGHSSYEQYF.

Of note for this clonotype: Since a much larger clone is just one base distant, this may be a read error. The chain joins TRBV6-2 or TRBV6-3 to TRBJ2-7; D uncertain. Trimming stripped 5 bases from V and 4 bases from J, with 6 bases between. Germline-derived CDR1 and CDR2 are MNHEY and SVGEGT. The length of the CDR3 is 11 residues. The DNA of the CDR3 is TGTGCCAGCAGTCACCAGTACGAGCAGTACTTC. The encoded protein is CASSHQYEQYF.

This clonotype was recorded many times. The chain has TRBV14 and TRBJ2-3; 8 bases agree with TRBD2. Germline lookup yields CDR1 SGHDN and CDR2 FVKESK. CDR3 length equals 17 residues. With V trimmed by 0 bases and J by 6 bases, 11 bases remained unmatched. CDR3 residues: CASSQEGTRSRRDTQYF. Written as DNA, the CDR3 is TGTGCCAGCAGCCAAGAAGGGACTAGGTCTAGGAGGGATACGCAGTATTTT.

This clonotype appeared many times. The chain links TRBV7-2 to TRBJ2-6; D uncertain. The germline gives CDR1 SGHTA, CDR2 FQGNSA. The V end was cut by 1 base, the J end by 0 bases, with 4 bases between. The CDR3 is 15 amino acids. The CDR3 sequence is CASSLVSSGANVLTF. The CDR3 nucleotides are TGTGCCAGCAGCTTAGTTAGCTCTGGGGCCAACGTCCTGACTTTC.

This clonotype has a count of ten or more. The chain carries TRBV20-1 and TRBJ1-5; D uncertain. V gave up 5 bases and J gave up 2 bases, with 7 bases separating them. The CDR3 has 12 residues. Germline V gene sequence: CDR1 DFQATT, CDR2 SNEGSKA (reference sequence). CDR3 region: CSAGFGNQPQHF. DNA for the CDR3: TGCAGTGCTGGGTTCGGCAATCAGCCCCAGCATTTT.

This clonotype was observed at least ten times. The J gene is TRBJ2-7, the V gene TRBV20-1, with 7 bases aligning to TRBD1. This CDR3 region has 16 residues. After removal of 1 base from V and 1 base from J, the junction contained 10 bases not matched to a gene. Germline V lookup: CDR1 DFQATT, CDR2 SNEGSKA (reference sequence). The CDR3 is CSARVDDRALSYEQYF. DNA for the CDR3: TGCAGTGCTAGAGTCGATGACAGGGCTTTATCCTACGAGCAGTACTTC.

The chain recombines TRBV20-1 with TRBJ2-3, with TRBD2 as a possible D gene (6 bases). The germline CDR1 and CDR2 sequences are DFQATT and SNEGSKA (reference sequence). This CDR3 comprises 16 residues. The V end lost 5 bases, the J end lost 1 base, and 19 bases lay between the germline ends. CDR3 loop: CSAGGPGGGRTDTQYF. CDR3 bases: TGCAGTGCTGGAGGGCCTGGTGGCGGCCGCACAGATACGCAGTATTTT.

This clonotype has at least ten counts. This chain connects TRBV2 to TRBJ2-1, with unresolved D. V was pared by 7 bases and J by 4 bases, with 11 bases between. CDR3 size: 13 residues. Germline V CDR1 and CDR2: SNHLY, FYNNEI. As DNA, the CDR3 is TGTGCCAGCAAGCAGTTTGCTTACAATGAGCAGTTCTTC. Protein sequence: CASKQFAYNEQFF.

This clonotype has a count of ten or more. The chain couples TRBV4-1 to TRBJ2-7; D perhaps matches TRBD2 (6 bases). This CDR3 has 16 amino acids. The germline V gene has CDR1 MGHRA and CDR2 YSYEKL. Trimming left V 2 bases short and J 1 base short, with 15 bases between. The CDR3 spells CASSQPRGTASYEQYF. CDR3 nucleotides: TGCGCCAGCAGCCAACCCCGTGGGACTGCATCCTACGAGCAGTACTTC.

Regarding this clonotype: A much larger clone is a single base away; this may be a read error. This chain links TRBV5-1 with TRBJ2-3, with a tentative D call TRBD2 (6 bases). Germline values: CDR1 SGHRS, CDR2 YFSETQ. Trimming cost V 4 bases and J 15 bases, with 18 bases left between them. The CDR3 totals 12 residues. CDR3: CASSTDPGDHYF. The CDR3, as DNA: TGCGCCAGCAGCACGGACCCGGGGGATCACTATTTT.

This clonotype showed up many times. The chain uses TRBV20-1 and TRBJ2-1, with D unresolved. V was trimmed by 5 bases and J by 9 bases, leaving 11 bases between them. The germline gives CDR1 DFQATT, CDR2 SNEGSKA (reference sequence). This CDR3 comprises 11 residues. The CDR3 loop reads CSALWVAEQFF. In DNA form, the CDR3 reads TGCAGTGCTCTGTGGGTCGCTGAGCAGTTCTTC.

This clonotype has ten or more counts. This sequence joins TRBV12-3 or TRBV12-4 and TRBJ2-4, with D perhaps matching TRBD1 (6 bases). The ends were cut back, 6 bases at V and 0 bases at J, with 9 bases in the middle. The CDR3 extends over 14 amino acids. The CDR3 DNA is TGTGCCAGCAGAGGACAGTCAGCCAAAAACATTCAGTACTTC. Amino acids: CASRGQSAKNIQYF.

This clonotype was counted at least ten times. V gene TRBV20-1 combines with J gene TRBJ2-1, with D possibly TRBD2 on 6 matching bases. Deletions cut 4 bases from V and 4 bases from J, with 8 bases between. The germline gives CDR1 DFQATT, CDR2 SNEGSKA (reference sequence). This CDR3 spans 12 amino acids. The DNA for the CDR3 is TGCAGTGCTAAAAGCGGGTACAATGAGCAGTTCTTC. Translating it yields CSAKSGYNEQFF.

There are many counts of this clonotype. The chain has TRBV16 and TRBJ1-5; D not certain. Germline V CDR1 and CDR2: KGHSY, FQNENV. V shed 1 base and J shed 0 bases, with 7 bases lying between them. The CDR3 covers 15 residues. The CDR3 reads CASSQFGFSNQPQHF. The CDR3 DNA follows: TGTGCCAGCAGCCAATTCGGGTTTAGCAATCAGCCCCAGCATTTT.

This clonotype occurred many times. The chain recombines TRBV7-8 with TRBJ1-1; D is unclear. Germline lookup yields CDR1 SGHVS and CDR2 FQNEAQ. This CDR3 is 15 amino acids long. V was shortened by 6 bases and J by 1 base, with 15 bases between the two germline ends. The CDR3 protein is CASRLHPARNTEAFF. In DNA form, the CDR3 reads TGTGCCAGCAGACTGCACCCGGCCCGGAACACTGAAGCTTTCTTT.